This TCR beta chain derives from a study of T cell repertoires in cytomegalovirus infection. Looking at the study overall: Through public TCR beta signatures, both CMV infection and matching HLA type were indicated.

This clonotype showed up many times. Antigen specificity is unknown. TCRdb re-derived calls from the reads in MiXCR, one entry per CDR3 protein. The sample yields tens of thousands of distinct CDR3 sequences, over 3.5% seen once. The CDR3 extends over 15 amino acids. V was trimmed by 2 bases and J by 2 bases, leaving 9 bases between them. The germline CDR1 and CDR2 sequences are SGHTA and FQGNSA. Study-wide results and caveats: Ex vivo, HLA-C-restricted CMV-specific TCR beta clonotypes prevailed over the rest of the response.

The source material was PBMCs. This rearrangement joins TRBV7-2 to TRBJ2-2; D remains unclear. The source is a human donor in good health (CMV status not recorded). Some clones in this sample may be carry-over from other donors' samples. The CDR3 loop is CASSLTLGNTGELFF. CDR3 bases: TGTGCCAGCAGCTTAACGCTAGGAAACACCGGGGAGCTGTTTTTT.